The source of this T cell receptor beta chain is a study of glioma-infiltrating T cells after dendritic cell vaccination (TCRdb year 2016). General notes on the study: Of the 15 or so glioblastoma patients in the cohort, all drawn from Phase I and II dendritic cell vaccination trials, 9 were newly diagnosed and 6 had recurrent disease. Autologous tumor lysate-pulsed dendritic cell vaccination was administered to the patients between about 2003 and 2013. The vaccine consisted of monocyte-derived dendritic cells cultured seven to eight days with IL-4 and GM-CSF, then pulsed overnight with autologous tumor lysate. Patients received three intradermal dendritic cell vaccine injections at biweekly intervals in the arm below the axilla. Tumor-infiltrating lymphocyte content was quantified and tumor and blood repertoires were compared in dendritic cell-vaccinated glioblastoma patients by deep sequencing of TCR beta CDR3 regions. Survival after dendritic cell vaccination was correlated with TCR sequencing metrics, including TIL content and tumor-blood repertoire overlap.

Overall study results and their limits: TCR clonality showed no direct relationship with survival, which suggests that a diverse polyclonal response may be important. After dendritic cell vaccination, a higher estimated pretreatment TIL content predicted longer time to progression and longer overall survival. The cohort was small and heterogeneous, few patients had complete blood and tumor sets, and even fewer had initial-recurrent tumor pairs. The three-group TCR overlap response model was described as speculative and requiring prospective validation.

To be selected, patients needed enough residual fresh-frozen tumor tissue and more than two years of available survival data. None of the glioblastoma patients carried an isocitrate dehydrogenase mutation, although molecular status otherwise varied. PBMC collection took place before vaccination, two weeks after the third vaccination, and at tumor progression if progression occurred. Genomic DNA was extracted with the Qiagen DNeasy Blood extraction Kit. TCRB CDR3 regions were amplified from about 2 ug genomic DNA, or all available DNA if less, using the immunoSEQ assay. Multiplex PCR used 60 forward primers for TCR V beta segments and 13 reverse primers for J beta segments. Synthetic control templates were spiked into each sample at limiting dilution to estimate reads per starting template. The Illumina HiSeq System generated 87 bp sequencing reads. The paper's data handling went like this. To remove PCR and sequencing errors, closely related sequences were merged with a nearest neighbor algorithm. TCR overlap was defined as the percentage of unique tumor TCR beta sequences that were also found in the peripheral blood of the same patient. TCRdb took over this immuneACCESS table, retaining in-frame rearrangements with V and J assigned. Such tables are incomplete; in checked studies, under half of the missing clones stem from an unresolved V gene, and the remainder is unexplained. For V, J and clone size, that table is used; D and trimming come from the DNA. The sample table contains fewer than 85,000 clones; only one count was recorded for around nine tenths of them. Together, the top ten hold approximately 3% of the sample.

The CDR3 covers 14 residues, taking in both the cysteine and the phenylalanine. Only the CDR3 part of the read is kept: 42 bases, read in frame from the first base. V lost 4 bases and J lost 2 bases; the stretch between them is 6 bases long. The germline V gene (reference sequence) provides CDR1 MNHEY and CDR2 SMNVEV. Points on this clone: Its antigen is unknown. No per-base quality is available; no much larger clone lies one base away.

The sequence joins TRBV27 to TRBJ2-6, and TRBD2 may be the D gene, going by 6 matching bases. Sequenced material: blood, taken before dendritic cell vaccination. The receptor was isolated from a human donor with glioblastoma. The CDR3 sequence is CASSWTTGANVLTF. The nucleotide sequence is TGTGCCAGCAGTTGGACTACTGGGGCCAACGTCCTGACTTTC. This CDR3, with the reference TRBV27 and TRBJ2-6 proteins standing in past its ends, gives the full variable domain EAQVTQNPRYLITVTGKKLTVTCSQNMNHEYMSWYRQDPGLGLRQIYYSMNVEVTDKGDVPEGYKVSRKEKRNFPLILESPSPNQTSLYFCASSWTTGANVLTFGAGSRLTVL.